This section outlines one TCR beta chain sequence together with its context. As yet, its antigen is unknown. These data belong to a study of T cells in Graves' hyperthyroidism and ophthalmopathy. Background on the study: It was at initial diagnosis, before any treatment, that peripheral blood was collected.

Study findings and constraints: Blood also showed most of the thyroid clonotypes that were expanded above 0.001. A 13 V-J model separated ophthalmopathy from stable hyperthyroidism.

CDR1 is LGHDT, CDR2 YNNKEL, per germline (reference sequence). The CDR3 contains 20 residues. V gave up 4 bases and J gave up 1 base; unmatched junction bases: 13. Authors of the study amplified TCR beta CDR3 regions from RNA transcripts. With the HTBI primer set, the TCR CDR3 went through a first round of RT-PCR. MiXCR, applied by TCRdb to the multiplex PCR reads, yields one record per CDR3 protein. The sample shows more than 350,000 distinct CDR3 sequences, over 12% of them seen only once. The chain is built from TRBV3-1 and TRBJ2-4; 13 bases map to TRBD2. Material for sequencing was blood. The clonotype was recovered from a woman aged 55-70 years with Graves' ophthalmopathy. CDR3 residues: CASSPTPGLAGLGAKNIQYF. Here the CDR3 DNA reads TGTGCCAGCAGCCCCACCCCGGGACTAGCGGGACTGGGGGCCAAAAACATTCAGTACTTC. The full variable domain, completed using reference TRBV3-1 and TRBJ2-4, is DTAVSQTPKYLVTQMGNDKSIKCEQNLGHDTMYWYKQDSKKFLKIMFSYNNKELIINETVPNRFSPKSPDKAHLNLHINSLELGDSAVYFCASSPTPGLAGLGAKNIQYFGAGTRLSVL.